The T cell receptor beta chain described here comes from a study of cytomegalovirus exposure and HLA in healthy donors. Donors showed nominal health when sampled, although they likely had unrecorded immune exposures. PCR involved 60 Vbeta and 13 Jbeta primers. Assay: immunoSEQ multiplex PCR; the TCRdb copy retains only in-frame clones and omits some. Here the sample spans 95,000 to 150,000 clones, over 60% being singletons. Whole-study results and caveats: Several V segments, TRBV6-2 and TRBV6-3 among them, could not be told apart and were dropped.

Germline lookup yields CDR1 SNHLY and CDR2 FYNNEI. The CDR3 is 13 amino acids. Trimming took 7 bases from V and 5 from J; bases not matched to a gene: 4. A note on this clone: The antigen is unknown.

The sequenced material came from PBMCs. This clonotype was obtained from a man between 18 and 35 years old in good health and CMV-seropositive. The rearrangement links TRBV2 to TRBJ2-1, with 8 bases that match TRBD2. CDR3 in DNA: TGTGCCAGCACGGGACTAGTTCACAATGAGCAGTTCTTC. Residues: CASTGLVHNEQFF.